This T cell receptor (beta chain) was recorded in a study of cytomegalovirus exposure and HLA in healthy donors. Study as a whole: Membership in the Caucasian-associated ancestry cluster was found for about 80% of about 430 genotyped donors.

Healthy donors of bone marrow made up the group. Amplification used 60 Vbeta primers and 13 Jbeta primers. Per the original data handling: Roughly 10 million shared chains were among 80 million or so unique TCR beta chains counted in a later analysis. The repertoire was sequenced with immunoSEQ multiplex PCR; TCRdb's copy has only in-frame clones and lacks some. V, J and clone size were drawn from that table, and D and trimming were deduced from the DNA. The repertoire holds 150,000 to 200,000 clones, around 80% seen once, with less than 1.1% in the top ten. As concerns this clone: Its specificity is unknown.

Germline V gene data show CDR1 as SGHRS and CDR2 as YFSETQ. After removal of 0 bases from V and 6 bases from J, the junction contained 8 bases not matched to a gene. The CDR3 length is 17 residues. Points from the study as a whole: It was reported that the classifier diagnosed cytomegalovirus status with high specificity and sensitivity in both the original and validation cohorts.

This receptor was obtained from a woman between 35 and 50 years old in good health and CMV-seronegative. The J gene is TRBJ2-1, the V gene TRBV5-1, with 11 positions matching TRBD2. Sequencing used PBMCs. CDR3 bases: TGCGCCAGCAGCTTGGCCCTGACTAGCGGGGCGTTCAATGAGCAGTTCTTC. This gives the protein CASSLALTSGAFNEQFF.